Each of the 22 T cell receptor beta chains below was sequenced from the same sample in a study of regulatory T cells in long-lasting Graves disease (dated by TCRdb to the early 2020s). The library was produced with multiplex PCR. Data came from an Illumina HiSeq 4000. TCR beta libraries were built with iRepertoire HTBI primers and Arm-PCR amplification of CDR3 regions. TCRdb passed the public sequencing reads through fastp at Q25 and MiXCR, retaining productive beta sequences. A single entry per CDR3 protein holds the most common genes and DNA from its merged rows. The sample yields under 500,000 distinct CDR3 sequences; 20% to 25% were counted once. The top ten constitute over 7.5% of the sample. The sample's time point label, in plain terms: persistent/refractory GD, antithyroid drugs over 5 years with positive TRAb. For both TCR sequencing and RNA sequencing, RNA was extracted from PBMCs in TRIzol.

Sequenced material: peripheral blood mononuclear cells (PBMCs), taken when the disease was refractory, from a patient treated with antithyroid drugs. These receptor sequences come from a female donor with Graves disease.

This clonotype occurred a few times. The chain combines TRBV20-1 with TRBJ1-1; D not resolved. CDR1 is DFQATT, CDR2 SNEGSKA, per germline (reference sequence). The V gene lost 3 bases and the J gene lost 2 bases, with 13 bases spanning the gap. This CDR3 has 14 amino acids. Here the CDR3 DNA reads TGCAGTGCTAGTCCCCCTGACATCAACACTGAAGCTTTCTTT. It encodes CSASPPDINTEAFF.

The CDR3 protein is CASSVDVTEKLFF. The CDR3 DNA is TGTGCCAGTAGTGTTGACGTAACGGAAAAACTGTTTTTT. The V and J genes are TRBV19 and TRBJ1-4; D remains unclear. CDR1 LNHDA and CDR2 SQIVND come from the germline V gene (reference sequence). This CDR3 spans 13 amino acids. Trimming removed 5 bases from V and 8 bases from J, with 12 bases in between.

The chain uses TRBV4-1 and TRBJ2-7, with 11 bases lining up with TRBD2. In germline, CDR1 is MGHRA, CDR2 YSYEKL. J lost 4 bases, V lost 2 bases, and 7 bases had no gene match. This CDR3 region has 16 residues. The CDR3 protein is CASSQPLSGRAYEQYF. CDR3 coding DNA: TGCGCCAGCAGCCAACCTCTTAGCGGGAGGGCGTACGAGCAGTACTTC.

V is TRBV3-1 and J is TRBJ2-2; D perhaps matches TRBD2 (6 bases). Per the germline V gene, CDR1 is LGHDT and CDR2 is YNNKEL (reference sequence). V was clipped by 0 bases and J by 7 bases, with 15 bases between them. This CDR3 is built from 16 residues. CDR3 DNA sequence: TGTGCCAGCAGCCAAGATAACCAGCGGGCCCACGGGGAGCTGTTTTTT. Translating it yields CASSQDNQRAHGELFF.

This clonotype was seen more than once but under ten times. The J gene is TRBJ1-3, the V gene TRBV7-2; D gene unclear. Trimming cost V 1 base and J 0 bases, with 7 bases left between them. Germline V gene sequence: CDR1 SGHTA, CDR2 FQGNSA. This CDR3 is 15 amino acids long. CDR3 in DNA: TGTGCCAGCAGCTTAGAAATCTACTCTGGAAACACCATATATTTT. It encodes CASSLEIYSGNTIYF. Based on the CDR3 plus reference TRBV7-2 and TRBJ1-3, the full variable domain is GAGVSQSPSNKVTEKGKDVELRCDPISGHTALYWYRQSLGQGLEFLIYFQGNSAPDKSGLPSDRFSAERTGGSVSTLTIQRTQQEDSAVYLCASSLEIYSGNTIYFGEGSWLTVV.

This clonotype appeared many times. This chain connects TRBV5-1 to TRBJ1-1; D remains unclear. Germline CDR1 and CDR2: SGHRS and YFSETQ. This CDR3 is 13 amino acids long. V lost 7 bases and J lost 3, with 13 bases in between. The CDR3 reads CASAGGFDTEAFF. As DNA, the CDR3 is TGCGCCAGCGCCGGCGGTTTCGACACTGAAGCTTTCTTT.

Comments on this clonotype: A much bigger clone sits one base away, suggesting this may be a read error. CDR3 region: CAALSGQNYGHTF. As DNA, the CDR3 is TGTGCCGCACTTTCCGGACAGAACTATGGCCACACCTTC. The J gene is TRBJ1-2, the V gene TRBV6-4; tentative D call: TRBD1 (6 bases). Germline values: CDR1 MRHNA, CDR2 SNTAGT. The CDR3 contains 13 residues.

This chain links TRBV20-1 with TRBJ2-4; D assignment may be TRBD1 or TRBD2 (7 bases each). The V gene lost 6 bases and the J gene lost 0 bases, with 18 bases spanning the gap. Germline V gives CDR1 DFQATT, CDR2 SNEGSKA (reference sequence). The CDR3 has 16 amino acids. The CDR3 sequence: CSAATGEGLAKNIQYF. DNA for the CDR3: TGCAGTGCAGCAACAGGGGAGGGTCTAGCCAAAAACATTCAGTACTTC.

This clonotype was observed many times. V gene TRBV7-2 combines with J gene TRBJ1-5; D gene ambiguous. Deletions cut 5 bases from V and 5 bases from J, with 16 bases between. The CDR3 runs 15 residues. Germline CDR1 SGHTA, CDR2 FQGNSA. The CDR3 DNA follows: TGTGCCAGCAGCCCCTACTTGGGAGGAGATCAGCCCCAGCATTTT. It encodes CASSPYLGGDQPQHF.

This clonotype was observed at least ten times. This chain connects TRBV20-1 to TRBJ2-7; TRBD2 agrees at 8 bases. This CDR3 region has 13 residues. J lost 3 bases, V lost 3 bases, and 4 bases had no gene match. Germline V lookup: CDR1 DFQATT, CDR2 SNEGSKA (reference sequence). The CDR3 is CSARIAGGYEQYF. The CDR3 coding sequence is TGCAGTGCTAGGATTGCGGGGGGCTACGAGCAGTACTTC.

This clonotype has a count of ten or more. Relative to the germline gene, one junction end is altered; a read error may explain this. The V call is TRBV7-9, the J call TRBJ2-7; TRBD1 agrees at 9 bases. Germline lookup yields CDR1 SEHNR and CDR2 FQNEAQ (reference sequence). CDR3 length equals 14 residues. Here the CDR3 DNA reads TGTGCCAGCAGTTTAGCGGACAGGGGCTACGAGCAGTACTTC. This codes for CASSLADRGYEQYF.

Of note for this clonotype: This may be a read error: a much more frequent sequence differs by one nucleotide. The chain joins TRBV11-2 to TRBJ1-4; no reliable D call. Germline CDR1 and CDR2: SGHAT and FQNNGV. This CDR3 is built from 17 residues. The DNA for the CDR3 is TGTGCCAACAGCGCTGTGATCGGGCTTCCAACTAATGAAAAACTGTTTTTT. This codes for CANSAVIGLPTNEKLFF.

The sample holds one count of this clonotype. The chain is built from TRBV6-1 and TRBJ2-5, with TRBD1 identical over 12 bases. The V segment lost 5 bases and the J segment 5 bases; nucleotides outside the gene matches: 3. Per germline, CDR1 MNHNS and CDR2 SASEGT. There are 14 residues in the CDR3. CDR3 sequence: CASSTGQGAETQYF. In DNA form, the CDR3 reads TGTGCCAGCAGTACGGGACAGGGGGCTGAGACCCAGTACTTC.

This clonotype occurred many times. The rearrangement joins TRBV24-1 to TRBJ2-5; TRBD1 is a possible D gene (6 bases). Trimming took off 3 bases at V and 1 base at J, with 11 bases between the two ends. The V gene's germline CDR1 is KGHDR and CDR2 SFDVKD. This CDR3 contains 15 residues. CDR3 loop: CATSDTGHSQETQYF. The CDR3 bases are TGTGCCACCAGTGATACGGGACATTCCCAAGAGACCCAGTACTTC.

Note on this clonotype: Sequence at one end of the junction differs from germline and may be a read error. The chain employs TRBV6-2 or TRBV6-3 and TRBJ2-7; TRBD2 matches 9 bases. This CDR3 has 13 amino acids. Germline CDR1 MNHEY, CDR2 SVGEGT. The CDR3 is CASSSLAGSRTNF. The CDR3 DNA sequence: TGTGCCAGCAGTTCACTAGCGGGTTCACGCACCAACTTC.

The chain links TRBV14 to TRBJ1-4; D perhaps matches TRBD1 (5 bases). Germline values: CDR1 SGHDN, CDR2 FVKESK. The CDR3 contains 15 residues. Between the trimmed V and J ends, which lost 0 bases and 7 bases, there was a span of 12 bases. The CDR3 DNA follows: TGTGCCAGCAGCCAAGAAGGCAGGGCGACTGAAAAACTGTTTTTT. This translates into CASSQEGRATEKLFF.

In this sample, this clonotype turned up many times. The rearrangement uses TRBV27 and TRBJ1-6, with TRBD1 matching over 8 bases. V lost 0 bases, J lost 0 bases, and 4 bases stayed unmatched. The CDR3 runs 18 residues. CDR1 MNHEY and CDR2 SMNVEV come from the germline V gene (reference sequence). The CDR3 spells CASSLSGRGRSYNSPLHF. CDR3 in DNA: TGTGCCAGCAGTTTATCGGGCAGGGGGCGCTCCTATAATTCACCCCTCCACTTT.

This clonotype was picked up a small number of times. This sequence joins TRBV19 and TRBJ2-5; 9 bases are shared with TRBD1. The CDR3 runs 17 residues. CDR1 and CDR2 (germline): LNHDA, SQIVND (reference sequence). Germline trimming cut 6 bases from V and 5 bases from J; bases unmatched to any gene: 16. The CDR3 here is CASRATWTGASRETQYF. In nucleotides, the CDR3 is TGTGCCAGTAGAGCCACTTGGACAGGGGCGTCGAGGGAGACCCAGTACTTC.

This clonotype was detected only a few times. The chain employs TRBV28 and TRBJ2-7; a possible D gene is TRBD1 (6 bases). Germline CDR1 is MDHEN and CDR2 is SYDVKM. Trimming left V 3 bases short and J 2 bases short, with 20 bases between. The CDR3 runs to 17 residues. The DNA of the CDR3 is TGTGCCAGCAGTTTCGTCACGACAGGCGCTTTTACCTACGAGCAGTACTTC. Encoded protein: CASSFVTTGAFTYEQYF.

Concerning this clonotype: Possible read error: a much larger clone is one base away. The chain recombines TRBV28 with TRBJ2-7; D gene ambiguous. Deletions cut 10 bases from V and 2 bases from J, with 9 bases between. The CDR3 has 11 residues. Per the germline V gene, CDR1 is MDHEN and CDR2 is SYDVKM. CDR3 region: CATYRPYEQYF. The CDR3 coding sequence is TGTGCCACCTACCGGCCCTACGAGCAGTACTTC.

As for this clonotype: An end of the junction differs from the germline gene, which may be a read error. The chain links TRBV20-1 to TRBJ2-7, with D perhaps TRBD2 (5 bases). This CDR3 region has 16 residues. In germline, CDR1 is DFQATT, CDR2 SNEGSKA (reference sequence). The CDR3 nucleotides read TGCAGTGCTAGAGGACTCACCGGGAAAAGCTCCTACGAGCAGCACTTC. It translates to CSARGLTGKSSYEQHF.

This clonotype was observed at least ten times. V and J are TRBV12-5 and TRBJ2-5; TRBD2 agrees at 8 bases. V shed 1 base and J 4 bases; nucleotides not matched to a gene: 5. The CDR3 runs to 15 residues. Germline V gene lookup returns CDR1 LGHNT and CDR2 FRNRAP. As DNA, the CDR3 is TGTGCTAGTGGTTTGGATAGCGGGATCGTAGAGACCCAGTACTTC. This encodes CASGLDSGIVETQYF. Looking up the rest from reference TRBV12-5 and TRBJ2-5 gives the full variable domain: DARVTQTPRHKVTEMGQEVTMRCQPILGHNTVFWYRQTMMQGLELLAYFRNRAPLDDSGMPKDRFSAEMPDATLATLKIQPSEPRDSAVYFCASGLDSGIVETQYFGPGTRLLVL.